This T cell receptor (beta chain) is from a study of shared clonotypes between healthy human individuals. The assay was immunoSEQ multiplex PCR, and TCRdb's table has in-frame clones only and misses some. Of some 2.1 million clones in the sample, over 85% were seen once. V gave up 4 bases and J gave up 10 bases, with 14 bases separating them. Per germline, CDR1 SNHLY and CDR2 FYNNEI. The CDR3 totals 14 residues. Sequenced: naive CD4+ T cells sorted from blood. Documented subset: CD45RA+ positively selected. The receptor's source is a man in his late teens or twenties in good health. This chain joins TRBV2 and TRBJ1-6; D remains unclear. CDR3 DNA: TGTGCCAGCAGTGTGACGGCAGACTCATCACCCCTCCACTTT. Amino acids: CASSVTADSSPLHF.